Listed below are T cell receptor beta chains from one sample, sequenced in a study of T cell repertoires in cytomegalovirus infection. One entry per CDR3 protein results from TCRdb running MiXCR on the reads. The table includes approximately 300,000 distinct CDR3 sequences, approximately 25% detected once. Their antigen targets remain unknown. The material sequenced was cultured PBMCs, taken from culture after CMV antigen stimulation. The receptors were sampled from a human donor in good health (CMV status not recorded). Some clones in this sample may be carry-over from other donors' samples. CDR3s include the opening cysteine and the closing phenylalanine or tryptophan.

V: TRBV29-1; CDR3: CSAQGPEAFF
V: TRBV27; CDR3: CASSWTSGRAANTGELFF
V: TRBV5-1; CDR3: CASSLNTVGIGGYGYTF
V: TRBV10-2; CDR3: CASRENTNTEAFF
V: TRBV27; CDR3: CASSPYGTGELFF
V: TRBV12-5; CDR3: CASGEAGGEYHGYTF
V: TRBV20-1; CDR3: CSAPWGAGVEAFF
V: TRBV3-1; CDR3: CASSQGLAGAEQYF
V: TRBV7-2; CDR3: CASSLVGGGSTLHGYTF
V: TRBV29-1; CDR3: CSVVRSTDTQYF
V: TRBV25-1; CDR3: CASSIVRLAGNTGELFF
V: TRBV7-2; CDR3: CASSPAGLAGGPHNEQFF
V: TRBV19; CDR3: CASTLGAGYQETQYF
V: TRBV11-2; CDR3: CASSWVAQGNEQFF
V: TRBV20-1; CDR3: CSAEDGTSGYNEQFF
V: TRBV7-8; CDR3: CASSLGDRGQFF
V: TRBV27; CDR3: CASSARPGGNQPQHF
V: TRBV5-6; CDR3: CASSLGRIDRGNSPLHF
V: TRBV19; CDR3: CASSIASGRADTGELFF
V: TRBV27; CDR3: CASSLLFRLNTEAFF
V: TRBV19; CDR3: CASSDYNDRVGYTF
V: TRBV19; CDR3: CASRETGGIGYTF
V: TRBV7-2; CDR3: CASSLELAGGPGAKNIQYF
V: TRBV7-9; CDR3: CATRDSSKQSTEAFF
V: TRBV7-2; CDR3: CASSLSLGGEGNQPQHF
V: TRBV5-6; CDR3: CASHKAGRRNYGYTF
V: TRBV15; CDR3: CATSRDGTVRNEKLFF
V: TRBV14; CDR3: CASSRTGSVNTEAFF
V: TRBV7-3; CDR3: CASSLTLLGVNEQFF
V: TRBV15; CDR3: CATSRPPDGYTF
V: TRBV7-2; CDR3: CASSLARDRRNQPQHF
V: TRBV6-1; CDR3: CASSERGLASGQFF
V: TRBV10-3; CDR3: CAISEAGPRAEAFF
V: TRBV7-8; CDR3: CASSLAPRTSGNRPSSYNEQFF
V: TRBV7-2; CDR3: CASSASLAGGPGDTQYF
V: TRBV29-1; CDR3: CSVGRDQETQYF
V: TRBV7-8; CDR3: CASSPSRQGGYEQYF
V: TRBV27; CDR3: CASRQEPSYEQYF
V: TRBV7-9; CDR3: CASSSIAGEDKNIQYF
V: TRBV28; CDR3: CASSPPGRAAFF
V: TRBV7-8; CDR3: CASSLEGGRMNTEAFF
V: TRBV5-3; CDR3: CARSLEIPGQGSRDKIFNEQFF
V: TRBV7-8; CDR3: CASSPGEGASGNTIYF
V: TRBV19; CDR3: CASSIEDGRLTGELFF
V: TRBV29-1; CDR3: CSAFRVTEAFF
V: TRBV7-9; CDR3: CASSPRMNTEAFF
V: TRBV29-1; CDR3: CSVGSGSQETQYF
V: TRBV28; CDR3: CASSLFRGVPNEKLFF
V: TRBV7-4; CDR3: CASSLDTGQETQYF
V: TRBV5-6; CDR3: CASRFQGLYGYTF
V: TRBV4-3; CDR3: CASSQAHEGEAKTSTDTQYF
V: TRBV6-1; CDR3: CASSPMTSGRGHEQFF
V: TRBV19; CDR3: CASIPPGIDTIYF
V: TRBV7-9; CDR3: CASSFRADGNTIYF
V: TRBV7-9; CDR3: CASSSGTGYPEAFF
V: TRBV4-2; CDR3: CASSQDTSGKTEQFF
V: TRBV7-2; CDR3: CASSFPGTDPSYEQYF
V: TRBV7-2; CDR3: CASSYSGQETQYF
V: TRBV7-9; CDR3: CASSLRGGGGANVLTF
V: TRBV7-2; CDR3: CASSADMTGELFF